These T cell receptor beta chains were read from a single sample in a study of CD8+ T cells in alopecia areata. Profiling relied on immunoSEQ multiplex PCR, and the TCRdb table lists in-frame clones only, not all of them. Counted here are 200,000 or so clones, around three fifths occurring once; the ten biggest clones make up about 5.3%. The specimen sequenced was CD8+ T cells sorted from blood. All receptors come from a human donor in good health. CDR3s include the opening cysteine and the closing phenylalanine or tryptophan. Each record gives: J gene, D gene, V gene, clone size, CDR3 DNA, CDR3 protein. A D gene is named only where the DNA matches it firmly. Clone size appears in some rows only: once, few, many, or a class for an expanded clone.

j_gene: TRBJ1-2
d_gene: TRBD1
v_gene: TRBV29-1
abundance: .
CDR3nt: TGCAGCGTCCCGTCTCTGGGGACAGGGGACTATGGCTACACCTTC
CDR3aa: CSVPSLGTGDYGYTF

j_gene: TRBJ1-1
d_gene: .
v_gene: TRBV4-1
abundance: once
CDR3nt: TGCGCCAGCAGCCAAGGGGCAGAAATGAACACTGAAGCTTTCTTT
CDR3aa: CASSQGAEMNTEAFF

j_gene: TRBJ1-1
d_gene: .
v_gene: TRBV5-6
abundance: few
CDR3nt: TGTGCCAGCAGCTACCGGGACGTTCTGAACACTGAAGCTTTCTTT
CDR3aa: CASSYRDVLNTEAFF

j_gene: TRBJ1-2
d_gene: TRBD1
v_gene: TRBV13
abundance: .
CDR3nt: TGTGCCAGCAGCTCGACAGGGGACGGCTACACCTTC
CDR3aa: CASSSTGDGYTF

j_gene: TRBJ1-6
d_gene: .
v_gene: TRBV4-1
abundance: .
CDR3nt: TGCGCCAGCAGCCAAGATGATGGGGGGGCGATAGGATCACCCCTCCACTTT
CDR3aa: CASSQDDGGAIGSPLHF

j_gene: TRBJ1-2
d_gene: .
v_gene: TRBV7-9
abundance: few
CDR3nt: TGTGCCAGCAGCGCGGATCCGAACTATGGCTACACCTTC
CDR3aa: CASSADPNYGYTF

j_gene: TRBJ2-2
d_gene: .
v_gene: TRBV15
abundance: few
CDR3nt: TGTGCCACCAGCAGAGAAGCGAACAGGAACACCGGGGAGCTGTTTTTT
CDR3aa: CATSREANRNTGELFF

j_gene: TRBJ2-1
d_gene: .
v_gene: TRBV4-1
abundance: .
CDR3nt: TGCGCCAGCAGCCAAGTCCTCGGGGATGAGCAGTTCTTC
CDR3aa: CASSQVLGDEQFF

j_gene: TRBJ1-1
d_gene: .
v_gene: TRBV30
abundance: .
CDR3nt: TGTGCCTGGAGTGTACTTTTGACAGTCGAAGCTTTCTTT
CDR3aa: CAWSVLLTVEAFF

j_gene: TRBJ1-2
d_gene: .
v_gene: TRBV15
abundance: .
CDR3nt: TGTGCCACCAGCAGAGATAAGGGAAACTATGGCTACACCTTC
CDR3aa: CATSRDKGNYGYTF

j_gene: TRBJ1-3
d_gene: .
v_gene: TRBV2
abundance: few
CDR3nt: TGTGCCAGCAGTGTTTCTGGAAACACCATATATTTT
CDR3aa: CASSVSGNTIYF

j_gene: TRBJ2-7
d_gene: TRBD2
v_gene: TRBV30
abundance: once
CDR3nt: TGTGCCTGTCGAAGCGGGGGGCCCAACGAGCAGTACTTC
CDR3aa: CACRSGGPNEQYF

j_gene: TRBJ2-3
d_gene: .
v_gene: TRBV6-6
abundance: .
CDR3nt: TGTGCCAGCAGTTACTACGGGGGAAGCACAGATACGCAGTATTTT
CDR3aa: CASSYYGGSTDTQYF

j_gene: TRBJ1-3
d_gene: .
v_gene: TRBV30
abundance: .
CDR3nt: TGTGCCCTTGGAAGCTCTTCTGGAAACACCATATATTTT
CDR3aa: CALGSSSGNTIYF

j_gene: TRBJ1-2
d_gene: .
v_gene: TRBV27
abundance: few
CDR3nt: TGTGCCAGCAGTACAGGGATCTACTATGGCTACACCTTC
CDR3aa: CASSTGIYYGYTF

j_gene: TRBJ1-1
d_gene: .
v_gene: TRBV5-4
abundance: .
CDR3nt: TGTGCCAGCAGCTTGGGTTGGGGTCCGAACACTGAAGCTTTCTTT
CDR3aa: CASSLGWGPNTEAFF

j_gene: TRBJ2-5
d_gene: .
v_gene: TRBV7-9
abundance: .
CDR3nt: TGTGCCAGCAGCTTATCTATTAGCGAATCCCAAGAGACCCAGTACTTC
CDR3aa: CASSLSISESQETQYF

j_gene: TRBJ2-7
d_gene: TRBD2
v_gene: TRBV30
abundance: .
CDR3nt: TGTGCCTTTCAACGGGAGGGAGGCGAGCAGTACTTC
CDR3aa: CAFQREGGEQYF

j_gene: TRBJ2-1
d_gene: TRBD1
v_gene: TRBV5-6
abundance: .
CDR3nt: TGTGCCAGCGCACCCCAGGGGGTCTCCTACAATGAGCAGTTCTTC
CDR3aa: CASAPQGVSYNEQFF

j_gene: TRBJ2-5
d_gene: TRBD2
v_gene: TRBV11-2
abundance: few
CDR3nt: TGTGCCAGCAGCCCGGCGGGGGAGGAGACCCAGTACTTC
CDR3aa: CASSPAGEETQYF

j_gene: TRBJ2-3
d_gene: TRBD2
v_gene: TRBV30
abundance: few
CDR3nt: TGTGCCTGGGGACTAGCGGGGGTCACAGATACGCAGTATTTT
CDR3aa: CAWGLAGVTDTQYF

j_gene: TRBJ2-3
d_gene: .
v_gene: TRBV15
abundance: .
CDR3nt: TGTGCCACCAGTGCGGGGGCGGCAGATACGCAGTATTTT
CDR3aa: CATSAGAADTQYF

j_gene: TRBJ2-1
d_gene: TRBD2
v_gene: TRBV15
abundance: few
CDR3nt: TGTGCCACCAGCAGAGGAGCGGGGAGGTACAATGAGCAGTTCTTC
CDR3aa: CATSRGAGRYNEQFF

j_gene: TRBJ2-3
d_gene: TRBD2
v_gene: TRBV13
abundance: .
CDR3nt: TGTGCCAGCAGCGCGACGACTAGCGGGGGCACTAGCACAGATACGCAGTATTTT
CDR3aa: CASSATTSGGTSTDTQYF

j_gene: TRBJ2-1
d_gene: TRBD2
v_gene: TRBV19
abundance: few
CDR3nt: TGTGCCAGTAGTGTTACTAGCGGGGGTTACAATGAGCAGTTCTTC
CDR3aa: CASSVTSGGYNEQFF

j_gene: TRBJ2-1
d_gene: .
v_gene: TRBV4-1
abundance: .
CDR3nt: TGCGCCAGCAGCCAAGCGGACAATGAGCAGTTCTTC
CDR3aa: CASSQADNEQFF

j_gene: TRBJ2-7
d_gene: TRBD2
v_gene: TRBV29-1
abundance: few
CDR3nt: TGCAGCGTTGAACTAGCGGGGGCCTCCTACGAGCAGTACTTC
CDR3aa: CSVELAGASYEQYF

j_gene: TRBJ1-2
d_gene: .
v_gene: TRBV27
abundance: .
CDR3nt: TGTGCCAGCAGAAGGCTCTCTAACTATGGCTACACCTTC
CDR3aa: CASRRLSNYGYTF

j_gene: TRBJ2-7
d_gene: .
v_gene: TRBV5-1
abundance: .
CDR3nt: TGCGCCAGCAGCTTGAGGGGGGCGAACGAGCAGTACTTC
CDR3aa: CASSLRGANEQYF

j_gene: TRBJ2-4
d_gene: TRBD1
v_gene: TRBV29-1
abundance: .
CDR3nt: TGCAGCGCCCGGGACAGCCTAGCCAAAAACATTCAGTACTTC
CDR3aa: CSARDSLAKNIQYF

j_gene: TRBJ1-1
d_gene: .
v_gene: TRBV27
abundance: few
CDR3nt: TGTGCCAGCAGTTTTGTGTGGAACACTGAAGCTTTCTTT
CDR3aa: CASSFVWNTEAFF

j_gene: TRBJ2-7
d_gene: .
v_gene: TRBV9
abundance: .
CDR3nt: TGTGCCAGCAGCCCACGGGGCTCTCACTACGAGCAGTACTTC
CDR3aa: CASSPRGSHYEQYF

j_gene: TRBJ1-5
d_gene: .
v_gene: TRBV4-1
abundance: few
CDR3nt: TGCGCCAGCAGCCAAGACTCAGGGCGCAATCAGCCCCAGCATTTT
CDR3aa: CASSQDSGRNQPQHF

j_gene: TRBJ2-1
d_gene: .
v_gene: TRBV4-1
abundance: .
CDR3nt: TGCGCCAGCAGCCAAGATTGGGGCCAAGAGCAGTTCTTC
CDR3aa: CASSQDWGQEQFF

j_gene: TRBJ2-7
d_gene: TRBD1
v_gene: TRBV5-6
abundance: .
CDR3nt: TGTGCCAGCAGCTTGGCTGGGACAGGGGGCGAGCAGTACTTC
CDR3aa: CASSLAGTGGEQYF

j_gene: TRBJ2-1
d_gene: TRBD2
v_gene: TRBV2
abundance: few
CDR3nt: TGTGCCAGCAGTGAAGCGGGGACTAGCGGGAGCTCCTACAATGAGCAGTTCTTC
CDR3aa: CASSEAGTSGSSYNEQFF

j_gene: TRBJ2-1
d_gene: TRBD1
v_gene: TRBV29-1
abundance: .
CDR3nt: TGCAGCGTCCGGACAGGCTACAATGAGCAGTTCTTC
CDR3aa: CSVRTGYNEQFF

j_gene: TRBJ2-5
d_gene: .
v_gene: TRBV29-1
abundance: .
CDR3nt: TGCAGCGTTGATGACACTGACCAAGAGACCCAGTACTTC
CDR3aa: CSVDDTDQETQYF

j_gene: TRBJ2-7
d_gene: .
v_gene: TRBV9
abundance: few
CDR3nt: TGTGCCAGCAGCGTGGGAGGGGGAGCCACCGAGCAGTACTTC
CDR3aa: CASSVGGGATEQYF

j_gene: TRBJ1-2
d_gene: .
v_gene: TRBV5-1
abundance: .
CDR3nt: TGCGCCAGCAGCAGTCCATATGGCTACACCTTC
CDR3aa: CASSSPYGYTF

j_gene: TRBJ1-2
d_gene: .
v_gene: TRBV25-1
abundance: .
CDR3nt: TGTGCCAGCAGCTCAAACGGCTACACCTTC
CDR3aa: CASSSNGYTF

j_gene: TRBJ2-7
d_gene: .
v_gene: TRBV4-1
abundance: .
CDR3nt: TGCGCCAGCAGCCCCGAGGACCACTACGAGCAGTACTTC
CDR3aa: CASSPEDHYEQYF

j_gene: TRBJ2-5
d_gene: .
v_gene: TRBV7-2
abundance: .
CDR3nt: TGTGCCAGCAGCTTTGGCGAGACCCAGTACTTC
CDR3aa: CASSFGETQYF

j_gene: TRBJ2-7
d_gene: TRBD1
v_gene: TRBV7-9
abundance: .
CDR3nt: TGTGCCAGCAGCTCGATCAGAGCAGGGGGAAAAAGGACCTACGAGCAGTACTTC
CDR3aa: CASSSIRAGGKRTYEQYF

j_gene: TRBJ1-1
d_gene: .
v_gene: TRBV29-1
abundance: .
CDR3nt: TGCAGCGTTGAAGTGGGCGACACTGAAGCTTTCTTT
CDR3aa: CSVEVGDTEAFF

j_gene: TRBJ2-5
d_gene: .
v_gene: TRBV4-1
abundance: .
CDR3nt: TGCGCCAGCAGCCAAGATCTGGCCCCCTCGGGGGAGACCCAGTACTTC
CDR3aa: CASSQDLAPSGETQYF

j_gene: TRBJ2-2
d_gene: .
v_gene: TRBV27
abundance: .
CDR3nt: TGTGCCAGCAGTCCACCCGGCGGCCACGCGAACACCGGGGAGCTGTTTTTT
CDR3aa: CASSPPGGHANTGELFF

j_gene: TRBJ1-6
d_gene: TRBD1
v_gene: TRBV27
abundance: .
CDR3nt: TGTGCCAGCAGTCCCGGACAGGGGGCTTATTCACCCCTCCACTTT
CDR3aa: CASSPGQGAYSPLHF

j_gene: TRBJ2-3
d_gene: .
v_gene: TRBV4-1
abundance: once
CDR3nt: TGCGCCAGCAGCCCCCTACAGGGTAGGGGCACAGATACGCAGTATTTT
CDR3aa: CASSPLQGRGTDTQYF

j_gene: TRBJ1-3
d_gene: .
v_gene: TRBV4-2
abundance: .
CDR3nt: TGTGCCAGCAGCCCCAATCCGGGAATACTTTCTGGAAACACCATATATTTT
CDR3aa: CASSPNPGILSGNTIYF

j_gene: TRBJ2-7
d_gene: .
v_gene: TRBV7-9
abundance: few
CDR3nt: TGTGCCAGCAGTCACAGACCCTACGAGCAGTACTTC
CDR3aa: CASSHRPYEQYF